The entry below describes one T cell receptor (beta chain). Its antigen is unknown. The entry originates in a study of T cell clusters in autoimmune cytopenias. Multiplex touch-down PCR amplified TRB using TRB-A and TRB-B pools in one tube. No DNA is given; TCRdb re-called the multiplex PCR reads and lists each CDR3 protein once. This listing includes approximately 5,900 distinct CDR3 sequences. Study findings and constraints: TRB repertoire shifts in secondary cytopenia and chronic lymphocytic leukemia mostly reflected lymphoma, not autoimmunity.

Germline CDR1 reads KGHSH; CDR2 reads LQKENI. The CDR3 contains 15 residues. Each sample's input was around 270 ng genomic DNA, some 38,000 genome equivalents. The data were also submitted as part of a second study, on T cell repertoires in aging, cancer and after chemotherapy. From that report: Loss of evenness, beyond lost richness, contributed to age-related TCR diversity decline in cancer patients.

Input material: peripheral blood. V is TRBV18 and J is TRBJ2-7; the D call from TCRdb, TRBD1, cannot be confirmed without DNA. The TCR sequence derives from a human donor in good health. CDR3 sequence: CASSPGTGNQYEQYF.